This T cell receptor beta chain appears in the sequencing data of a study of cytomegalovirus exposure and HLA in healthy donors. Study outcomes and limitations: The study labeled 164 TCR beta chains cytomegalovirus-associated.

Data came from immunoSEQ multiplex PCR; TCRdb stores just in-frame clones and leaves some out. Found here are 200,000 to 250,000 clones, about 88% of them singletons; the top ten hold approximately 12%. Separation from the roughly 670-subject first cohort characterized the 120-subject validation cohort, to which the donors belonged. Germline V gene lookup returns CDR1 PRHDT and CDR2 FYEKMQ (reference sequence). This CDR3 comprises 15 residues. V shed 1 base, J shed 7 bases, and the junction held 4 bases outside the gene matches. With regard to this clone: Antigen specificity is unknown.

The gene calls are TRBV13 and TRBJ2-1, with TRBD2 matching 10 bases. This receptor was taken from a young man in good health and CMV-seropositive. The source material was PBMCs. The CDR3 sequence: CASSLVLAGMNEQFF. The CDR3 DNA reads as TGTGCCAGCAGCTTAGTACTAGCGGGAATGAATGAGCAGTTCTTC.